The next 22 T cell receptor beta chains were all read from a single sample in a study of blood T cell repertoires in COVID-19. Measured with immunoSEQ multiplex PCR; TCRdb has only the in-frame clones, and not every one. The table lists hundreds of thousands of clones, approximately 90% of them singletons. The sequencing sample was made of PBMCs or T cells enriched from blood (not recorded which). These receptor sequences come from a man aged 25 to 40 who had recovered from COVID-19.

This chain connects TRBV7-9 to TRBJ2-1; D is possibly TRBD2 (6 bases). Germline V gene data show CDR1 as SEHNR and CDR2 as FQNEAQ (reference sequence). This CDR3 region has 17 residues. The V gene lost 6 bases and the J gene lost 1 base, with 19 bases spanning the gap. The CDR3 reads CASSSPILATSYNEQFF. CDR3 coding DNA: TGTGCCAGCAGTTCCCCAATTCTAGCGACTTCCTACAATGAGCAGTTCTTC.

CDR3 in amino acids: CASSFGELSTDTQYF. CDR3 coding DNA: TGTGCCAGCAGCTTTGGAGAACTTAGCACAGATACGCAGTATTTT. V is TRBV7-8 and J is TRBJ2-3; D is unclear. Germline assignment: CDR1 SGHVS and CDR2 FQNEAQ. CDR3 length equals 15 residues. The V end lost 3 bases, the J end lost 0 bases, and 10 bases lay between the germline ends.

The CDR3 DNA reads TGTGCCAGCAGTTTATCGACAGGGAGGAACATTCAGTACTTC. Protein sequence: CASSLSTGRNIQYF. The J gene is TRBJ2-4, the V gene TRBV27; tentative D call: TRBD1 (7 bases). Germline CDR1 reads MNHEY; CDR2 reads SMNVEV (reference sequence). The CDR3 runs 14 residues. The germline V and J ends were trimmed by 0 bases and 7 bases, with 10 bases remaining between them.

This chain connects TRBV7-8 to TRBJ1-3; the match to TRBD1 covers 7 bases. Germline V gene data show CDR1 as SGHVS and CDR2 as FQNEAQ. This CDR3 is 14 amino acids long. J was trimmed by 7 bases and V by 4 bases; bases with no gene match: 7. CDR3 sequence reads: CASSSRTGWNTIYF. The DNA of the CDR3 is TGTGCCAGCAGCTCTCGGACAGGCTGGAACACCATATATTTT.

In DNA form, the CDR3 reads TGTGCCAGCAGCTTAGGCTGGGGGCTTGCGGACACTGAAGCTTTCTTT. Amino acids: CASSLGWGLADTEAFF. The rearrangement joins TRBV11-2 to TRBJ1-1; a weak D match, TRBD1 (6 bases). Looked up from germline, CDR1 is SGHAT and CDR2 is FQNNGV. V shed 1 base and J shed 3 bases, with 15 bases lying between them. This CDR3 has 16 residues.

CDR3 in DNA: TGTGCCAGCAGCTTAGGTGTGGGACAGACGAACACTGAAGCTTTCTTT. Its translation: CASSLGVGQTNTEAFF. The V call is TRBV11-2, the J call TRBJ1-1; 7 nucleotides line up with TRBD1. This CDR3 comprises 16 residues. The trim removed 1 base at V and 1 base at J, leaving 6 bases unmatched. Germline CDR1 reads SGHAT; CDR2 reads FQNNGV. Full variable domain (outside the CDR3, taken from reference TRBV11-2 and TRBJ1-1): EAGVAQSPRYKIIEKRQSVAFWCNPISGHATLYWYQQILGQGPKLLIQFQNNGVVDDSQLPKDRFSAERLKGVDSTLKIQPAKLEDSAVYLCASSLGVGQTNTEAFFGQGTRLTVV.

The chain uses TRBV28 and TRBJ2-7; 8 nucleotides align to TRBD2. This CDR3 contains 15 residues. CDR1 and CDR2 (germline): MDHEN, SYDVKM. The ends lost 4 bases at V and 1 base at J; junction bases unmatched: 6. As DNA, the CDR3 is TGTGCCAGCAGTTCCGAAGTAGCGGGGTCCTACGAGCAGTACTTC. It yields the protein CASSSEVAGSYEQYF. The full variable domain, completed using reference TRBV28 and TRBJ2-7, is DVKVTQSSRYLVKRTGEKVFLECVQDMDHENMFWYRQDPGLGLRLIYFSYDVKMKEKGDIPEGYSVSREKKERFSLILESASTNQTSMYLCASSSEVAGSYEQYFGPGTRLTVT.

The chain's CDR3 is CASSTSGDQVKDTEAFF. CDR3 DNA: TGTGCCAGCAGCACCTCGGGGGATCAGGTCAAGGACACTGAAGCTTTCTTT. V usage is TRBV21-1 and J usage is TRBJ1-1. TRBV21-1 is assigned pseudogene status. The CDR3 is made up of 17 amino acids.

This clone showed up just a few times. The chain carries TRBV15 and TRBJ1-1; 12 bases are shared with TRBD1. From germline, CDR1 is LNHNV and CDR2 YYDKDF (reference sequence). The CDR3 sequence is 16 residues long. V shed 3 bases and J 2 bases; nucleotides not matched to a gene: 4. CDR3 region: CATSRPGTGGNTEAFF. The CDR3 DNA sequence: TGTGCCACCAGCAGGCCCGGGACAGGGGGCAACACTGAAGCTTTCTTT.

The chain has TRBV5-1 and TRBJ1-1, with 7 bases that match TRBD1. The CDR3 runs to 13 residues. Trimming removed 4 bases from V and 3 bases from J; junction bases left unmatched: 3. Germline values: CDR1 SGHRS, CDR2 YFSETQ. The CDR3 loop reads CASSRRGDTEAFF. The DNA for the CDR3 is TGCGCCAGCAGCCGCAGGGGGGACACTGAAGCTTTCTTT.

V and J are TRBV3-1 (or the pseudogene TRBV3-2) and TRBJ1-2; 7 bases match TRBD1. V gave up 0 bases and J gave up 4 bases; unmatched junction bases: 2. This CDR3 spans 14 amino acids. In germline, CDR1 is LGHDT, CDR2 YNNKEL (reference sequence). In DNA form, the CDR3 reads TGTGCCAGCAGCCAAGATGGGGACAGCTATGGCTACACCTTC. This gives the protein CASSQDGDSYGYTF.

The rearrangement links TRBV15 to TRBJ2-5; D is unresolved. The germline V gene encodes CDR1 LNHNV and CDR2 YYDKDF (reference sequence). The CDR3 consists of 14 residues. The V end lost 0 bases, the J end lost 5 bases, and 10 bases lay between the germline ends. CDR3 protein: CATSRDPAGETQYF. The DNA for the CDR3 is TGTGCCACCAGCAGAGATCCGGCCGGGGAGACCCAGTACTTC. Supplemented by reference TRBV15 and TRBJ2-5, the full variable domain reads DAMVIQNPRYQVTQFGKPVTLSCSQTLNHNVMYWYQQKSSQAPKLLFHYYDKDFNNEADTPDNFQSRRPNTSFCFLDIRSPGLGDTAMYLCATSRDPAGETQYFGPGTRLLVL.

The chain employs TRBV7-9 and TRBJ1-3; D ambiguous. The CDR3 is 13 amino acids. V gave up 8 bases and J gave up 1 base, with 9 bases separating them. Germline V CDR1 and CDR2: SEHNR, FQNEAQ (reference sequence). The CDR3 reads CASRRDSGNTIYF. The CDR3 bases are TGTGCCAGCCGTCGGGATTCTGGAAACACCATATATTTT.

The genes are TRBV10-3 and TRBJ2-3; D possibly corresponds to TRBD1 (5 bases). The V end was cut by 7 bases, the J end by 1 base, with 12 bases between. The germline V gene has CDR1 ENHRY and CDR2 SYGVKD. This CDR3 is built from 14 residues. The CDR3 protein is CAIKGAIGTDTQYF. The CDR3 region has the DNA TGTGCCATCAAAGGGGCCATCGGCACAGATACGCAGTATTTT.

V usage is TRBV19 and J usage is TRBJ2-1; D is possibly TRBD1 (5 bases). The CDR3 is 14 residues long. Germline V CDR1 and CDR2: LNHDA, SQIVND (reference sequence). V lost 1 base and J lost 6, with 10 bases in between. The CDR3, as DNA: TGTGCCAGTAGTATAGTACAGGAAATCAATGAGCAGTTCTTC. Its translation: CASSIVQEINEQFF.

The chain has TRBV3-1 (or the pseudogene TRBV3-2) and TRBJ1-5, with TRBD1 as a possible D gene (6 bases). Germline V gene lookup returns CDR1 LGHDT and CDR2 YNNKEL (reference sequence). The CDR3 consists of 14 residues. V was trimmed by 4 bases and J by 5 bases, leaving 12 bases between them. CDR3 region: CASSPGTPDQPQHF. The DNA of the CDR3 is TGTGCCAGCAGCCCCGGGACACCCGATCAGCCCCAGCATTTT.

The chain links TRBV7-8 to TRBJ2-1; 10 positions match TRBD2. The length of the CDR3 is 17 residues. Germline-derived CDR1 and CDR2 are SGHVS and FQNEAQ. The J segment lost 3 bases and the V segment lost 0 bases, leaving 5 bases of the junction unmatched. CDR3: CASSLATSGIFYNEQFF. The CDR3 nucleotides read TGTGCCAGCAGCTTAGCTACTAGCGGGATTTTCTACAATGAGCAGTTCTTC.

This clone was detected only once. The rearrangement joins TRBV28 to TRBJ2-1; D might be TRBD1 (6 bases). Trimming removed 6 bases at V and 3 bases at J, with 15 bases between. From germline, CDR1 is MDHEN and CDR2 SYDVKM. The CDR3 has 15 residues. In DNA, the CDR3 is TGTGCCAGCAGGGAACAGGGTTCTGGCTACAATGAGCAGTTCTTC. Translation: CASREQGSGYNEQFF.

J is TRBJ1-5 and V is TRBV6-5; 7 bases align to TRBD1. CDR1 is MNHEY and CDR2 is SVGAGI in the germline V gene. V shed 10 bases, J shed 6 bases, and the junction held 12 bases outside the gene matches. The CDR3 contains 14 residues. The CDR3 sequence: CATLSDRSGQPQHF. CDR3 DNA sequence: TGTGCCACCCTTTCGGACAGGTCGGGTCAGCCCCAGCATTTT.

As regards this clone: Different DNA sequences within this sample yield the same CDR3. The chain employs TRBV28 and TRBJ1-2; no firm D call. The CDR3 is made up of 13 amino acids. Between the trimmed V and J ends, which lost 2 bases and 2 bases, there was a span of 6 bases. Germline CDR1 reads MDHEN; CDR2 reads SYDVKM. CDR3 region: CASSLGGNYGYTF. The CDR3 DNA follows: TGTGCCAGCAGTTTAGGAGGGAACTATGGCTACACCTTC.

The chain has TRBV7-6 and TRBJ2-3, with a possible D match to TRBD2 (6 bases). The CDR3 sequence is 13 residues long. Trimming stripped 7 bases from V and 3 bases from J, with 11 bases between. Germline CDR1 reads SGHVS; CDR2 reads FNYEAQ. CDR3 residues: CASNGLFTDTQYF. The CDR3 DNA is TGTGCCAGCAACGGACTATTTACAGATACGCAGTATTTT.

The chain recombines TRBV3-1 (or the pseudogene TRBV3-2) with TRBJ1-1, with D uncertain. V was clipped by 3 bases and J by 1 base, with 9 bases between them. Germline V CDR1 and CDR2: LGHDT, YNNKEL (reference sequence). The CDR3 sequence is 14 residues long. Here the CDR3 reads CASSQGVGNTEAFF. CDR3 DNA sequence: TGTGCCAGCAGCCAGGGCGTGGGGAACACTGAAGCTTTCTTT.